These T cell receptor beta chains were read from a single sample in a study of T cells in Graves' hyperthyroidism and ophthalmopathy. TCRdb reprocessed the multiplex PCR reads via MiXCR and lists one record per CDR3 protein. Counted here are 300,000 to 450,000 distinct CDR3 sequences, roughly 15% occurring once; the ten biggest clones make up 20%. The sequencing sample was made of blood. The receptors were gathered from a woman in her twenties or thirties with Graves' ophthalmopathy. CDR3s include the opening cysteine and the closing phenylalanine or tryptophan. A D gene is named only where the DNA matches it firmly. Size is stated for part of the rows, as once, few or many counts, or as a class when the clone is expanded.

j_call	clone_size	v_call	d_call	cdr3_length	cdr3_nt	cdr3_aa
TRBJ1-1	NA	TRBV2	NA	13	TGTGCCAGCAGGACGTCCGGGGACACTGAAGCTTTCTTT	CASRTSGDTEAFF
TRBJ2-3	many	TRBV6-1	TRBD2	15	TGTGCCAGCAGCGAACCGGGACTAGCCCCAGATACGCAGTATTTT	CASSEPGLAPDTQYF
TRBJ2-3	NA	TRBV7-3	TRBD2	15	TGTGCCGGCAGTCAAAGCGGGGGGGCACTTAATACGCAGTATTTT	CAGSQSGGALNTQYF
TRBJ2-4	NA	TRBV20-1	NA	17	TGCAGTGCTAGAGATAGGGGCAGACTTCTAGCCAAAAACATTCAGTACTTC	CSARDRGRLLAKNIQYF
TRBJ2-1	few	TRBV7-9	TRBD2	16	TGTGCCAGCAGCCCACCCCTAGCGGGGGGGCCATTTGTGCAGTTCTTC	CASSPPLAGGPFVQFF
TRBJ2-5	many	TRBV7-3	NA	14	TGTGCCAGCAGCTTAACGGGGGGGGCCGAGACCCAGTACTTC	CASSLTGGAETQYF
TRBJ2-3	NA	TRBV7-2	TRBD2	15	TGTGCCAGCAGCTTAACTAGCGGGGGCGGGAATACGCAGTATTTT	CASSLTSGGGNTQYF
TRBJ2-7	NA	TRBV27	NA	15	TGTGCCAGCAGTTTATCCCCGCACAGTTCCTACGAGCAGTACTTC	CASSLSPHSSYEQYF
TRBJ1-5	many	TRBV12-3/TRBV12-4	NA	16	TGTGCCAGCAGTCTCGACAAAGGAGGGGGCAATCAGCCCCAGCATTTT	CASSLDKGGGNQPQHF
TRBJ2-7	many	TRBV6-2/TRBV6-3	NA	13	TGTGCCAGCAGTCGGGACTCGCCCTACGAGCAGTACTTC	CASSRDSPYEQYF
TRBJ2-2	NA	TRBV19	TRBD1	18	TGTGCCAGTAGTTCCATTAGACAGGGGGCGCGGGGCACCGGGGAGCTGTTTTTT	CASSSIRQGARGTGELFF
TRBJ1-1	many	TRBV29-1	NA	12	TGCAGCCCCGAGGAAGGGTTGGCTGAAGCTTTCTTT	CSPEEGLAEAFF
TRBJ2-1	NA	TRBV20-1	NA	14	TGCAGTGCTCCGATTTCGGGCCCTTACAATGAGCAGTTCTTC	CSAPISGPYNEQFF
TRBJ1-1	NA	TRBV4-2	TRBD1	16	TGTGCCAGCAGCCAAGATGCCTTAGGGGGCGCCACTGAAGCTTTCTTT	CASSQDALGGATEAFF
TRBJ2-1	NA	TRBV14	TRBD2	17	TGTGCCAGCAGCCCATCACAAGGACTAGCGGGGGGGTATGAGCAGTTCTTC	CASSPSQGLAGGYEQFF
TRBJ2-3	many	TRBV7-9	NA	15	TGTGCCATTGGTGAAGACAGGCGCATCACAGATACGCAGTATTTT	CAIGEDRRITDTQYF
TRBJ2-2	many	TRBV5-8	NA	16	TGTGCCAGCAGCTTAGTCCACCGCGCGAACACCGGGGAGCTGTTTTTT	CASSLVHRANTGELFF
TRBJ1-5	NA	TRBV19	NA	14	TGTGCCAATCCGGACAGCCCCAGCAATCAGCCCCAGCATTTT	CANPDSPSNQPQHF
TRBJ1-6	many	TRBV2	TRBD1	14	TGTGCCAGCATGGACAGGGTATTTACTTCACCCCTCCACTTT	CASMDRVFTSPLHF
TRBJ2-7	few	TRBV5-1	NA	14	TGCGCCAGCAGCCGCGAAACAGAGTCCTACGAGCAGTACTTC	CASSRETESYEQYF
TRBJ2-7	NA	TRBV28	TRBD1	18	TGTGCCAGCAGTTTTACAGCATTTCCCGGGACAGAGAGCTACGAGCAGTACTTC	CASSFTAFPGTESYEQYF
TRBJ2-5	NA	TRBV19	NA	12	TGTGCCAGTAGTATTGGGAAAGAGACCCAGTACTTC	CASSIGKETQYF
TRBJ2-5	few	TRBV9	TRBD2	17	TGTGCCAGCAGCGTAGGCTTGACTAGCGGGGGCCAAGAGACCCAGTACTTC	CASSVGLTSGGQETQYF
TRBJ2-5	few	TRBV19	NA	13	TGTGCCAGTAGCTCCGGGACATTACAGACCCAGTACTTC	CASSSGTLQTQYF
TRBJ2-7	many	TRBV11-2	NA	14	TGTGCCAGCGGATTGATGGACGGATACTACGAGCAGTACTTC	CASGLMDGYYEQYF